These 13 T cell receptor beta chains share one sample of origin, sequenced in a study of identical twins. TCRdb reanalysed the 5' RACE reads using MiXCR and keeps one entry per CDR3 protein. The data hold 750,000 to 950,000 distinct CDR3 sequences, with 9% to 15% observed a single time. The same data also contributed to another study, on yellow fever vaccine responses in identical twins.

What was sequenced was PBMCs. Every receptor here comes from a woman younger than 35 in good health.

This clonotype was found a few times. V and J are TRBV12-3 or TRBV12-4 and TRBJ1-1, with a weak D call TRBD1 (6 bases). The CDR3 length is 13 residues. The V end was cut by 9 bases, the J end by 6 bases, with 17 bases between. The CDR3 here is CASTGKLVAEAFF. In DNA form, the CDR3 reads TGTGCCAGTACAGGGAAACTGGTAGCTGAAGCTTTCTTT.

This chain joins TRBV5-1 and TRBJ2-7, with D hard to call. This CDR3 has 9 residues. Trimming took 9 bases from V and 5 from J, leaving 6 bases between them. Germline lookup yields CDR1 SGHRS and CDR2 YFSETQ. CDR3 sequence (DNA): TGCGCCATCCCGGACGAGCAGTACGTC. It translates to CAIPDEQYV.

This clonotype has a handful of counts. The chain is built from TRBV20-1 and TRBJ2-7; tentatively, D is TRBD1 or TRBD2 (5 bases each). This CDR3 is built from 17 residues. V lost 7 bases and J lost 3, with 28 bases in between. Germline CDR1 is DFQATT and CDR2 is SNEGSKA (reference sequence). The CDR3 DNA sequence: TGCAGTGTTACCGGGACCGACCCGGCGCGAACTTACTACGAGCAGTACTTC. Residues: CSVTGTDPARTYYEQYF.

The chain links TRBV5-4 to TRBJ1-2; a possible D gene is TRBD1 (5 bases). The CDR3 is 13 residues long. The germline gives CDR1 SGHNT, CDR2 YYREEE (reference sequence). The V and J ends lost 2 bases and 6 bases respectively, with 11 bases between them. The CDR3 coding sequence is TGTGCCAGCAGCTTCGGGGGAACGGATGGCTACACCTTC. Its protein is CASSFGGTDGYTF.

This clonotype was detected a few times. This sequence joins TRBV12-3 or TRBV12-4 and TRBJ2-2; 10 bases line up with TRBD2. V lost 6 bases to trimming and J lost 4 bases; unmatched junction nucleotides: 5. The CDR3 sequence is 15 residues long. The CDR3 sequence: CASSGLAVITGELFF. DNA for the CDR3: TGTGCCAGCAGCGGACTAGCGGTAATCACCGGGGAGCTGTTTTTT.

This clonotype has only a few counts. The V gene is TRBV3-1, the J gene TRBJ2-1, with D hard to call. This CDR3 has 11 amino acids. V dropped 4 bases and J dropped 9 bases, with 7 bases sitting between them. Germline CDR1 reads LGHDT; CDR2 reads YNNKEL (reference sequence). CDR3 loop: CASSPSREQFF. The CDR3 DNA reads TGTGCCAGCAGCCCTTCTCGTGAGCAGTTCTTC.

This sequence joins TRBV20-1 and TRBJ2-7, with D unresolved. Germline V gives CDR1 DFQATT, CDR2 SNEGSKA (reference sequence). V shed 3 bases and J shed 2 bases, with 17 bases lying between them. This CDR3 spans 15 amino acids. The CDR3 spells CSASRASPLPYEQYF. The CDR3 coding sequence is TGCAGTGCTAGTCGGGCTAGTCCCCTTCCCTACGAGCAGTACTTC.

This rearrangement joins TRBV3-1 to TRBJ2-7, with D perhaps assigned TRBD1 or TRBD2 (5 bases each). Germline CDR1 is LGHDT and CDR2 is YNNKEL (reference sequence). Trimming cost V 7 bases and J 6 bases, with 22 bases left between them. The CDR3 extends over 15 amino acids. CDR3 residues: CASTKTGRPVCEQYV. The CDR3 coding sequence is TGTGCCAGCACCAAAACGGGGCGCCCAGTCTGCGAGCAGTACGTC.

A few counts support this clonotype. The V and J genes are TRBV7-3 and TRBJ2-1; D is perhaps TRBD1 (7 bases). The CDR3 is 15 residues long. Germline CDR1 is SGHTA and CDR2 is FQGTGA. V lost 5 bases, J lost 6 bases, and 17 bases lay in between. The CDR3 reads CASSTDRRDFNEQFF. DNA for the CDR3: TGTGCCAGCAGCACGGACAGGCGGGATTTCAATGAGCAGTTCTTC.

The chain couples TRBV20-1 to TRBJ2-3; either TRBD1 or TRBD2 may supply D (5 bases each). The V end lost 5 bases, the J end lost 2 bases, and 17 bases lay between the germline ends. CDR1 and CDR2 (germline): DFQATT, SNEGSKA (reference sequence). This CDR3 has 15 residues. As DNA, the CDR3 is TGCAGTGCTTGCCGGGACCGACCGTTCACAGATACGCAGTATTTT. Protein product: CSACRDRPFTDTQYF.

This clonotype has a handful of counts. The CDR3 DNA reads TGCAGTGCGAGACAGACTAGCGGGGGGGCGGGACAGTTCTTC. Encoded protein: CSARQTSGGAGQFF. The chain is built from TRBV20-1 and TRBJ2-1; 14 nucleotides line up with TRBD2. From germline, CDR1 is DFQATT and CDR2 SNEGSKA (reference sequence). The CDR3 is made up of 14 amino acids. Trimming took 6 bases from V and 13 from J; bases not matched to a gene: 11.

The chain is built from TRBV6-5 and TRBJ2-2; D is perhaps TRBD1 (5 bases). In germline, CDR1 is MNHEY, CDR2 SVGAGI. The CDR3 has 17 residues. V lost 1 base and J 0 bases, leaving 12 bases between the germline ends. The CDR3 bases are TGTGCCAGCAGTTACTACCTCAGGGCCGCGAACACCGGGGAGCTGTTTTTT. As protein: CASSYYLRAANTGELFF.

V and J are TRBV10-1 and TRBJ2-5, with D tentatively TRBD2 (5 bases). Germline V gene lookup returns CDR1 WNHNN and CDR2 SYGVQD (reference sequence). The CDR3 is made up of 14 amino acids. Trimming took off 3 bases at V and 2 bases at J, with 10 bases between the two ends. CDR3 DNA: TGCGCCAGCAGTGAAGAGGGCAGGCAAGAGACCCAGTACTTC. Protein sequence: CASSEEGRQETQYF.